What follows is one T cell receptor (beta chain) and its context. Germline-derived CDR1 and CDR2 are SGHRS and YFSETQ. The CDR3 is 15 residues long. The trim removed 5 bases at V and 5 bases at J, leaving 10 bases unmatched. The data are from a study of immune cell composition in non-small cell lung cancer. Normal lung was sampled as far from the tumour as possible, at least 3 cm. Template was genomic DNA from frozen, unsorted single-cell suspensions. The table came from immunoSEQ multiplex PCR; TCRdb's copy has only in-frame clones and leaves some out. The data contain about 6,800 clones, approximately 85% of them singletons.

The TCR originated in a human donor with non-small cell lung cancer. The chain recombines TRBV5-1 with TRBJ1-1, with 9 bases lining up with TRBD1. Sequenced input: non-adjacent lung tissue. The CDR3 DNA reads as TGCGCCAGCAGATTTACGACAGGGGGGGGAACTGAAGCTTTCTTT. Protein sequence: CASRFTTGGGTEAFF.